This entry features one TCR beta chain sequence. The antigen is not known. This record belongs to a study of CXCR3-negative and CXCR3-positive naive CD8 T cells. General observations from the study: Naive cells positive for CXCR3 carried more hydrophobic TRB CDR3s than CXCR3-negative ones.

TRB cDNA libraries were made by UMI-labeled 5' RACE. TCRdb re-called the 5' RACE reads; one entry per CDR3 protein, DNA not given. The listing records under 150,000 distinct CDR3 sequences. Germline CDR1 is SGHRS and CDR2 is YFSETQ. The CDR3 covers 14 residues. The V gene is TRBV5-1, the J gene TRBJ1-5. Specimen: naive CXCR3+ CD8+ T cells from blood. Subset given: CD45RO-CCR7+CD27+CD95- naive CD8+ T cells expressing CXCR3 (TNR3+). The clonotype was recovered from a human donor in good health. Some clones in this sample may be carry-over from other donors' samples. This CDR3 is CASSLGLGNQPQHF.